What follows are 9 T cell receptor beta chains derived from one specimen sequenced in a study of Graves' ophthalmopathy and Graves' hyperthyroidism (dated by TCRdb to the late 2010s). Sequenced using an Illumina HiSeq 2000. For repertoire sequencing, the TCR beta CDR3 regions were amplified from RNA transcripts. The first round of RT-PCR was done with HTBI primers and the Qiagen OneStep RT-PCR kit, and was followed by a second round of multiplex PCR, then size selection and purification. The public reads were quality trimmed at Q25 with fastp and then assembled into clones with MiXCR by TCRdb, keeping productive beta chains. All rows with the same CDR3 protein become a single entry with the most common DNA and genes. Recorded for this sample are some 1.1 million distinct CDR3 sequences; 36% of them occurred a single time. The ten largest clones represent 11% of the sample. The sequenced sample was peripheral blood or thyroid tissue (not recorded which). These receptors were taken from an adult man with Graves' hyperthyroidism.

This clonotype appeared a few times. This sequence joins TRBV30 and TRBJ1-2; D is undetermined. V gave up 6 bases and J gave up 8 bases, with 19 bases separating them. From germline, CDR1 is GTSNPN and CDR2 SVGIG (reference sequence). The CDR3 contains 13 residues. The CDR3 protein is CACAPGGLVGYTF. CDR3 DNA: TGTGCCTGCGCCCCCGGCGGACTTGTCGGCTACACCTTC.

This clonotype was picked up a small number of times. The rearrangement uses TRBV11-2 and TRBJ2-2; D is perhaps TRBD2 (5 bases). V was shortened by 2 bases and J by 5 bases, with 12 bases between the two germline ends. Germline CDR1 is SGHAT and CDR2 is FQNNGV. The CDR3 extends over 15 amino acids. DNA of the CDR3: TGTGCCAGCAGCTTAATCAGTCGGGATACCGGGGAGCTGTTTTTT. This sequence encodes CASSLISRDTGELFF.

This clonotype was counted only a few times. The chain links TRBV10-3 to TRBJ1-5; 7 bases fit TRBD1. The germline gives CDR1 ENHRY, CDR2 SYGVKD. The CDR3 totals 17 residues. V dropped 10 bases and J dropped 4; count of bases not matched to a gene: 19. CDR3 sequence (DNA): TGTGCCACATCTTTGGGTTCGGGACAGTCGGGAAATCAGCCCCAGCATTTT. Translated: CATSLGSGQSGNQPQHF.

Notes on this clonotype: A much larger clone differs from this one at a single base, so this may be a read error. The chain employs TRBV7-6 and TRBJ2-7; D not resolved. CDR3 length: 14 amino acids. The germline V and J ends were trimmed by 2 bases and 2 bases, with 10 bases remaining between them. Germline assignment: CDR1 SGHVS and CDR2 FNYEAQ. For the CDR3, the DNA is TGTGCCAGCAGCTTATTGGAGCCAACCTACGAGCAGTACTTC. It codes for CASSLLEPTYEQYF. The variable domain in full, completed from reference TRBV7-6 and TRBJ2-7, reads GAGVSQSPRYKVTKRGQDVALRCDPISGHVSLYWYRQALGQGPEFLTYFNYEAQQDKSGLPNDRFSAERPEGSISTLTIQRTEQRDSAMYRCASSLLEPTYEQYFGPGTRLTVT.

This clonotype appeared once. The V gene is TRBV25-1, the J gene TRBJ2-5, with 7 positions matching TRBD2. The CDR3 runs 17 residues. Trimming removed 1 base from V and 2 bases from J; junction bases left unmatched: 10. Germline CDR1 reads MGHDK; CDR2 reads SYGVNS. The CDR3 sequence: CASSEWGPSGTQETQYF. CDR3 nucleotides: TGTGCCAGCAGTGAATGGGGACCGAGCGGGACTCAAGAGACCCAGTACTTC.

This sequence joins TRBV4-2 and TRBJ2-7; 8 bases are shared with TRBD1. This CDR3 has 17 amino acids. V was clipped by 2 bases and J by 3 bases; unmatched bases: 12. CDR1 is LGHNA and CDR2 is YNFKEQ in the germline V gene. This chain's CDR3 is CASSQLGPGTGYYEQYF. The CDR3 DNA reads as TGTGCCAGCAGCCAATTAGGTCCCGGGACAGGATACTACGAGCAGTACTTC.

This clonotype was counted ten times or more. The chain has TRBV7-9 and TRBJ1-3, with D tentatively TRBD1 (6 bases). The germline gives CDR1 SEHNR, CDR2 FQNEAQ (reference sequence). This CDR3 comprises 15 residues. V was trimmed by 4 bases and J by 1 base, leaving 11 bases between them. CDR3 DNA: TGTGCCAGCAGCTGGGCCGACAGGTCTGGAAACACCATATATTTT. It codes for CASSWADRSGNTIYF. The full variable domain, rest sourced from reference TRBV7-9 and TRBJ1-3, is DTGVSQNPRHKITKRGQNVTFRCDPISEHNRLYWYRQTLGQGPEFLTYFQNEAQLEKSRLLSDRFSAERPKGSFSTLEIQRTEQGDSAMYLCASSWADRSGNTIYFGEGSWLTVV.

This clonotype was seen only once. Since no conserved phenylalanine or tryptophan closes the CDR3, a read error is the likely cause. The CDR3 loop reads CASRGGTYEQYL. In DNA, the CDR3 is TGTGCCAGCCGGGGGGGTACTTACGAGCAGTACCTC. This chain uses TRBV2 with TRBJ2-7; TRBD2 aligns across 8 bases. Trimming took 8 bases from V and 4 from J; bases not matched to a gene: 4. This CDR3 is 12 amino acids long. Germline V gene lookup returns CDR1 SNHLY and CDR2 FYNNEI.

This clonotype was detected ten times or more. The rearrangement uses TRBV14 and TRBJ1-6; a possible D gene is TRBD1 (5 bases). The CDR3 has 19 residues. V dropped 2 bases and J dropped 7 bases, with 24 bases sitting between them. Germline assignment: CDR1 SGHDN and CDR2 FVKESK. The CDR3, as DNA: TGTGCCAGCAGCCAACCCCGGCCAGGGTATGATTTGCGGAATTCACCCCTCCACTTT. This translates into CASSQPRPGYDLRNSPLHF.